Reported below is one T cell receptor (beta chain). The target of this receptor is not known. Per-base quality was not reported, and no clone a single base away is much larger than it. The data derive from a study of Ad26.COV2.S vaccination and SARS-CoV-2 variants (dated by TCRdb to about 2021). About the investigation overall: Donors in the vaccine arm were drawn from COV1001, a multicentre, randomized, double-blind, placebo-controlled phase I-IIa trial testing Ad26.COV2.S in healthy adults. TCRbeta repertoire sequencing served as the tool for gauging how specific and how broad the SARS-CoV-2-reactive T cell receptors were following Ad26.COV2.S vaccination. Investigators did not know the trial group allocation while performing experiments and assessing outcomes. The TCR-sequenced set comprised around 30 samples: some 20 Ad26.COV2.S vaccine recipients, 5 placebo recipients and 8 SARS-CoV-2 convalescent individuals. Ad26.COV2.S was administered intramuscularly at 5 x 10^10 or 1 x 10^11 viral particles, either as a single shot or as two shots given 56 days apart. Trial participants were randomized into five groups of five: low-dose or high-dose Ad26.COV2.S given once or twice, or placebo on both occasions. What the work shows at the level of the full study, not this receptor alone: After vaccination, substantial breadth of spike-specific CD8+ and CD4+ T cell responses was reported. The authors noted that total T cell responses may have been underestimated by the TCR breadth and depth analyses. The study was not powered for comparison of responses between vaccine doses or regimens. Spike-specific TCR breadth was higher in Ad26.COV2.S recipients than in placebo recipients (P = 0.0014). Vaccine and placebo recipients had comparable non-spike TCR breadth, which fits with the vaccine containing only spike.

What this sample's treatment or condition label stands for: roughly 18 received Ad26.COV2.S at low or high dose, single or two shots; a few received placebo; per-sample allocation not given. Repertoires of vaccine and placebo recipients were sequenced from samples collected on day 63 after the first injection. In Cohort 1b, some 25 adults aged 18-55 years were enrolled at a single site in Boston, USA, between 29 July and 7 August 2020. Ad26.COV2.S consisted of a replication-incompetent adenovirus type 26 vector by which a prefusion-stabilized SARS-CoV-2 spike protein from the original Wuhan strain was expressed. The germline V gene (reference sequence) specifies MNHNY as CDR1 and SVGAGI as CDR2. CDR3 length: 18 amino acids, cysteine to phenylalanine. Left in the record is the CDR3 DNA by itself, 54 bases read in frame from the first base. Trimming takes 5 bases off V and 2 bases off J; junction bases not matched to a gene: 10.

The immunoSEQ Assay was the method used to sequence TCRbeta CDR3 regions. After extraction, genomic DNA underwent amplification by bias-controlled multiplex PCR, followed by high-throughput sequencing. The authors processed their data as follows. To quantify the absolute abundance of every unique TCRbeta CDR3 region, sequences were collapsed and filtered. T cell fraction was estimated by normalizing TCRbeta template counts to usable DNA, with usable DNA measured through amplification of reference genes found in all nucleated cells. Repertoire TCRs were annotated as SARS-CoV-2-specific by exact matching of V gene, CDR3 amino acid sequence and J gene to a known reactive TCR set. The reference SARS-CoV-2 TCR set was obtained from MIRA and was filtered for enrichment in COVID-19-positive ImmuneCODE repertoires, whereby public or cross-reactive TCRs were removed. Based on the MIRA antigens, annotated TCRs were further analysed at the level of specific ORF or position within ORF. Breadth was defined as annotated unique rearrangements over total unique productive rearrangements; depth was the summed frequency of those rearrangements. Two-sided Wilcoxon rank-sum tests were applied when comparing TCR breadth between groups. Sourced from immuneACCESS, this table was stored by TCRdb with only in-frame sequences that have V and J called. A share of the clones is absent; for the studies checked, an unresolved V gene accounts for under half, and the remainder has no known explanation. V and J calls plus clone size are reproduced from that table; the DNA served to infer D and trimming. This sample lists approximately 340,000 clones; about 85% were detected once. 3.3% of the sample rests with the top ten.

Sequenced material: peripheral blood, taken in a trial of Ad26.COV2.S vaccine versus placebo. The chain joins TRBV6-6 to TRBJ1-6; a stretch of 9 junction bases matches TRBD1. The receptor comes from a person between 18 and 65 years old who received the Ad26.COV2.S COVID-19 vaccine or a placebo. The nucleotide sequence reads TGTGCCAGCAGTCCCCGGACAGGGGCCTCCGCCTATAATTCACCCCTCCACTTT. Translated, this gives CASSPRTGASAYNSPLHF.